The clone carrying this T cell receptor beta chain was counted ten times or more. The data were taken from a study of Graves' ophthalmopathy and Graves' hyperthyroidism. Amplification of the TCR beta CDR3 regions used RNA transcripts (as template). HTBI primers were employed in first-round RT-PCR, then a second-round multiplex PCR followed. TCRdb re-called the multiplex PCR reads with MiXCR, one entry per CDR3 protein. The sample includes some 210,000 distinct CDR3 sequences, 29% of them seen just once. The CDR3 length is 15 residues. The ends were cut back, 5 bases at V and 2 bases at J, with 13 bases in the middle. Germline values: CDR1 SGHTA, CDR2 FQGNSA.

The TCR comes from a man aged 45-65 years with Graves' ophthalmopathy. V is TRBV7-2 and J is TRBJ1-5; a possible D gene is TRBD1 (5 bases). Sequencing input: peripheral blood. The CDR3 reads CASSPSTDGNQPQHF. CDR3 coding DNA: TGTGCCAGCAGCCCCTCGACAGACGGCAATCAGCCCCAGCATTTT. Complete variable domain (other parts from reference TRBV7-2 and TRBJ1-5): GAGVSQSPSNKVTEKGKDVELRCDPISGHTALYWYRQSLGQGLEFLIYFQGNSAPDKSGLPSDRFSAERTGGSVSTLTIQRTQQEDSAVYLCASSPSTDGNQPQHFGDGTRLSIL.